The rows below give T cell receptor beta chains drawn from one sample of a study of vaccination and CD4 T cells after COVID-19. Antigens for these TCRs are unknown. TCRdb fed the PCR reads into MiXCR, producing one record per CDR3 protein. The sample contains about 8,300 distinct CDR3 sequences, roughly 45% of which appear only once. The material sequenced was CD4+ T cells from blood, cultured in vitro. Source of these receptors: a human donor in good health. Each CDR3 is given with its conserved first and last residue. A D gene is named only where the DNA matches it firmly. Rows give clone size only sometimes, using once, few, many, or a class for an expanded clone.

TRBJ1-1,-,TRBD1,TRBV12-3/TRBV12-4,13,CASSSHRGTEAFF,TGTGCCAGCAGTTCCCACAGGGGAACTGAAGCTTTCTTT
TRBJ2-7,-,-,TRBV6-1,13,CASSTHSGTEQYF,TGTGCCAGCAGTACCCATTCTGGAACCGAGCAGTACTTC
TRBJ2-7,-,TRBD2,TRBV6-2/TRBV6-3,13,CASSGGETIEQYF,TGTGCCAGCAGCGGGGGGGAAACGATCGAGCAGTACTTC
TRBJ1-2,few,TRBD1,TRBV6-2/TRBV6-3,16,CASREAGTGALYGYTF,TGTGCCAGCAGGGAAGCCGGGACAGGGGCCCTCTATGGCTACACCTTC
TRBJ2-1,-,-,TRBV11-2,15,CASSSVRYPYNEQFF,TGTGCCAGCAGTTCCGTCCGTTACCCCTACAATGAGCAGTTCTTC
TRBJ2-3,-,-,TRBV19,16,CASSISTGSSTDTQYF,TGTGCCAGTAGTATTTCCACAGGATCTAGCACAGATACGCAGTATTTT
TRBJ2-7,-,-,TRBV19,13,CASSIGSRYEQYF,TGTGCCAGTAGTATAGGATCCAGGTACGAGCAGTACTTC
TRBJ1-1,few,-,TRBV7-9,13,CASSRGWGTEAFF,TGTGCCAGCAGCCGGGGCTGGGGCACTGAAGCTTTCTTT
TRBJ1-4,-,-,TRBV6-1,13,CASSRRSNEKLFF,TGTGCCAGCAGTCGGAGGTCTAATGAAAAACTGTTTTTT
TRBJ2-7,-,-,TRBV7-9,13,CASSGGRDGKQYF,TGTGCCAGCAGCGGTGGACGAGATGGGAAGCAGTACTTC
TRBJ1-4,-,-,TRBV6-1,17,CASSPRAGRGVNEKLFF,TGTGCCAGCAGTCCCCGGGCCGGACGCGGGGTCAATGAAAAACTGTTTTTT
TRBJ2-3,-,-,TRBV19,16,CASSIVGGISTDTQYF,TGTGCCAGTAGTATAGTAGGGGGGATCAGCACAGATACGCAGTATTTT
TRBJ2-5,once,-,TRBV28,12,CASRDTGRPQYF,TGTGCCAGCAGGGACACAGGGCGCCCCCAGTACTTC
TRBJ1-6,few,-,TRBV6-1,14,CASSERARNSPLHF,TGTGCCAGCAGTGAAAGGGCGCGGAATTCACCCCTCCACTTT
TRBJ1-2,-,-,TRBV25-1,12,CASSNFDSGYTF,TGTGCCAGCAGTAATTTTGATAGCGGCTACACCTTC
TRBJ2-7,-,-,TRBV6-2/TRBV6-3,12,CASSPGSYEQYF,TGTGCCAGCAGCCCCGGGTCCTACGAGCAGTACTTC
TRBJ2-7,-,-,TRBV7-2,16,CASSLEFGQGSYEQYF,TGTGCCAGCAGCTTAGAGTTCGGGCAGGGTTCCTACGAGCAGTACTTC
TRBJ2-7,-,-,TRBV7-8,17,CASSPPLRENPRGEQYF,TGTGCCAGCAGCCCCCCCTTGCGGGAGAATCCCAGGGGCGAGCAGTACTTC
TRBJ2-5,few,-,TRBV6-1,14,CASNIQGITETQYF,TGTGCCAGCAACATCCAGGGTATCACGGAGACCCAGTACTTC
TRBJ1-1,few,-,TRBV6-1,14,CASSGLTGTTEAFF,TGTGCCAGCAGTGGGCTTACAGGGACCACTGAAGCTTTCTTT
TRBJ2-1,-,-,TRBV20-1,13,CSAQVPSYNEQFF,TGCAGTGCCCAAGTCCCCTCCTACAATGAGCAGTTCTTC
TRBJ1-1,few,-,TRBV21-1,15,CASSRRDRDGTEAFF,TGTGCCAGCAGCCGCCGGGACAGGGATGGCACTGAAGCTTTCTTT